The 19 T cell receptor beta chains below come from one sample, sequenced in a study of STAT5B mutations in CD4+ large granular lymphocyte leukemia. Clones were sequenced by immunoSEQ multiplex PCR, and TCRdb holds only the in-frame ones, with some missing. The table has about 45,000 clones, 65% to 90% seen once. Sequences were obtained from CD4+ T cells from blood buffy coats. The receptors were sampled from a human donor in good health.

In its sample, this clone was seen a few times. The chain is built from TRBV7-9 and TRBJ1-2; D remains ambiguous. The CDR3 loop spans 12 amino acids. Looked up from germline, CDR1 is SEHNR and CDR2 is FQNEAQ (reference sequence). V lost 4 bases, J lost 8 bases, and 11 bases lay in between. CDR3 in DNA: TGTGCCAGCAGCTCTGGCCGGAGGGGCTACACCTTC. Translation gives CASSSGRRGYTF.

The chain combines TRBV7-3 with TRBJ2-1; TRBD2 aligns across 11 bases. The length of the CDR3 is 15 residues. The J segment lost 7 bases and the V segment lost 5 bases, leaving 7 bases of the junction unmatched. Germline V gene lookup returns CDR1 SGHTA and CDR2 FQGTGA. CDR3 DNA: TGTGCCAGCAGCCCACTAGCGGGAGTGGTAAATGAGCAGTTCTTC. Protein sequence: CASSPLAGVVNEQFF.

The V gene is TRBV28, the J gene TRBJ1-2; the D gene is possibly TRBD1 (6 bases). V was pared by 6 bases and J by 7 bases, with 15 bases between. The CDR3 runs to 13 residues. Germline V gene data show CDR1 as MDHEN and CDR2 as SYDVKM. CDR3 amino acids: CASSLGGLGGYTF. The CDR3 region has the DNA TGTGCCAGCAGCTTAGGGGGGCTGGGTGGCTACACCTTC.

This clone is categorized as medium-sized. The CDR3 protein is CASSLGSTGVGEKLFF. CDR3 DNA sequence: TGCGCCAGCAGCTTGGGATCCACAGGGGTCGGCGAAAAACTGTTTTTT. V usage is TRBV5-1 and J usage is TRBJ1-4, with 7 bases identical to TRBD1. The CDR3 spans 16 residues. V lost 0 bases and J lost 8; bases outside the gene matches: 10. In germline, CDR1 is SGHRS, CDR2 YFSETQ.

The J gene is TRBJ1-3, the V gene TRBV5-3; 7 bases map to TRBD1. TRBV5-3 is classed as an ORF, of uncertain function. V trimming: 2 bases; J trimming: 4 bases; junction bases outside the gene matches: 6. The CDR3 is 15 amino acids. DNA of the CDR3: TGTGCCAGAAGCTTCGCCGGGACAGCAGGAAACACCATATATTTT. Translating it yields CARSFAGTAGNTIYF.

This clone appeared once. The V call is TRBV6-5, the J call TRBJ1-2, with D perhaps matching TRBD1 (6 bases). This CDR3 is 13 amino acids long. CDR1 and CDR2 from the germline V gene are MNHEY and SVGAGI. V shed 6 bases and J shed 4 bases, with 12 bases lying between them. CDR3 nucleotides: TGTGCCAGCAGACAGGGTCTGGCCTATGGCTACACCTTC. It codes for CASRQGLAYGYTF.

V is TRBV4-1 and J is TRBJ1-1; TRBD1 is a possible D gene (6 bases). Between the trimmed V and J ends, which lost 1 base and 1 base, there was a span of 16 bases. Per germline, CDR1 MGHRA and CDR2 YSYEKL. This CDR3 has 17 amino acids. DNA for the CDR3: TGCGCCAGCAGCCAAGGGGGGGTCCGGGGGCAGAACACTGAAGCTTTCTTT. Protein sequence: CASSQGGVRGQNTEAFF.

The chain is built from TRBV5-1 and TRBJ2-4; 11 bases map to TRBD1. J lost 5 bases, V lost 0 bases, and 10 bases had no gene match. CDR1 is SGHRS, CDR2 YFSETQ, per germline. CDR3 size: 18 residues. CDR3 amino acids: CASSLGLRTGGDENIQYF. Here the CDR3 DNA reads TGCGCCAGCAGCTTGGGCCTTCGGACAGGGGGCGACGAAAACATTCAGTACTTC.

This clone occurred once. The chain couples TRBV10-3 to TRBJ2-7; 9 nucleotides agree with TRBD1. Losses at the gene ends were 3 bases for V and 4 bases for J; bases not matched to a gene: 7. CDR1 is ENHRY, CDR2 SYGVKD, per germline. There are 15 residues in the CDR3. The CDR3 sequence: CAISESTGGPYEQYF. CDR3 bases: TGTGCCATCAGTGAATCTACAGGGGGCCCTTACGAGCAGTACTTC.

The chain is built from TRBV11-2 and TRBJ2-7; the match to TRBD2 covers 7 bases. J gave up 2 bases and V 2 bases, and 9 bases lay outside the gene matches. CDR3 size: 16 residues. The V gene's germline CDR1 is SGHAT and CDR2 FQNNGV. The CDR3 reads CASSLRMASGTYEQYF. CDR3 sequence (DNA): TGTGCCAGCAGCTTACGTATGGCTAGCGGAACCTACGAGCAGTACTTC.

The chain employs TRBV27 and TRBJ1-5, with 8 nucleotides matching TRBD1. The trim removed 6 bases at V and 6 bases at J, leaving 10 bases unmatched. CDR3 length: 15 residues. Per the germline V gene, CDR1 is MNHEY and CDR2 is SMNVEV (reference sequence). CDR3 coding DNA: TGTGCCAGCAGCTCCGACAGGGGAGGTAGTCAGCCCCAGCATTTT. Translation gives CASSSDRGGSQPQHF.

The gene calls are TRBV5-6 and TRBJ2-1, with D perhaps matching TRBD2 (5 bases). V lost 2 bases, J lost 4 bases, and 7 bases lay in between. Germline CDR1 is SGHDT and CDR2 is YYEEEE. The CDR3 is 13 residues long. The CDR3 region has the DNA TGTGCCAGCAGCTTTCGGACTTACAATGAGCAGTTCTTC. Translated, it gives CASSFRTYNEQFF.

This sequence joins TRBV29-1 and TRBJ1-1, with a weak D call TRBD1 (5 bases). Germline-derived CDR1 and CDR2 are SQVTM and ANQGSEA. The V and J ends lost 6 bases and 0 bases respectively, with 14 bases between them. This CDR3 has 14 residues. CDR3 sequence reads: CSVVGDLVNTEAFF. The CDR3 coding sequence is TGCAGCGTCGTGGGGGACCTGGTGAACACTGAAGCTTTCTTT.

Here the CDR3 reads CASSSSGTGHSTDTQYF. In DNA form, the CDR3 reads TGTGCCAGCAGTTCTTCCGGGACAGGGCATTCGACAGATACGCAGTATTTT. This sequence joins TRBV28 and TRBJ2-3; 9 bases line up with TRBD1. After removal of 4 bases from V and 3 bases from J, the junction contained 11 bases not matched to a gene. The CDR3 length is 17 residues. The germline CDR1 and CDR2 sequences are MDHEN and SYDVKM.

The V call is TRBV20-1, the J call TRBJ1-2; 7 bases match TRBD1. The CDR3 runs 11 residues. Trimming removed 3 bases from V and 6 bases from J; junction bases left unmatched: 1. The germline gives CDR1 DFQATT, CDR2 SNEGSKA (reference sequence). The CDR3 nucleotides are TGCAGTGCTAGCAGGGGGGATGGCTACACCTTC. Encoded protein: CSASRGDGYTF.

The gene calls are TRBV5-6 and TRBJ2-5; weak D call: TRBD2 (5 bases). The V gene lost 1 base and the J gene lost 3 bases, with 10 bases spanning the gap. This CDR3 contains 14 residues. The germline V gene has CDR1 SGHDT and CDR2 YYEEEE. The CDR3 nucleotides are TGTGCCAGCAGCTTGCTGAGCGGCGAAGAGACCCAGTACTTC. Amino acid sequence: CASSLLSGEETQYF.

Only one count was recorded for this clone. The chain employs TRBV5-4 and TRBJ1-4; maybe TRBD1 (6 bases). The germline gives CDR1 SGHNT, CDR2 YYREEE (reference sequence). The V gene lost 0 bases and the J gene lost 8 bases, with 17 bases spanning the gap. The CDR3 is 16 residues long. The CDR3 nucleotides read TGTGCCAGCAGCTTGGGGGGGACATCCGGAACCGAAAAACTGTTTTTT. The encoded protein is CASSLGGTSGTEKLFF.

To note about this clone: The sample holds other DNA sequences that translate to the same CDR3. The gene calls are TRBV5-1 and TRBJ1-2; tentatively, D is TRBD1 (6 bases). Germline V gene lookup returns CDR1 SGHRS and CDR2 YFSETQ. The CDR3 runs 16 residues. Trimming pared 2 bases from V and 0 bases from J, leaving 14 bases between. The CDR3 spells CASSFSTGGANYGYTF. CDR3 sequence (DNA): TGCGCCAGCAGCTTTTCGACAGGTGGAGCTAACTATGGCTACACCTTC.

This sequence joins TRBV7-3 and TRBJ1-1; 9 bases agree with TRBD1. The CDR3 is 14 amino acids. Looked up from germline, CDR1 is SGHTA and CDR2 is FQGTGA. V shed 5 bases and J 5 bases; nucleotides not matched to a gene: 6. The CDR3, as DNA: TGTGCCAGCAGCCGGGGACAGGGCGGAACTGAAGCTTTCTTT. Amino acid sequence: CASSRGQGGTEAFF.